This T cell receptor beta chain appears in the sequencing data of a study of blood T cells in healthy people across ages. The ends were cut back, 5 bases at V and 9 bases at J, with 17 bases in the middle. This CDR3 contains 14 residues. From germline, CDR1 is MNHEY and CDR2 SMNVEV (reference sequence). As for this clonotype: The target antigen is unknown.

Then a second PCR, running roughly 7 to 11 cycles, was carried out with a sample-barcoded 5' primer and a J-beta primer mix. In TCRdb, the 5' RACE reads were re-called with MiXCR into one record per CDR3 protein. The table has hundreds of thousands of distinct CDR3 sequences, roughly 35% seen once; the top ten hold 10% to 15%. General observations from the study: Whereas aged donors had fewer naive CD4+ cells, long-lived donors had more of them and higher diversity. The diversity estimates, figures obtained from one million T cells, were considered underestimates.

The source of this sequence is a man aged 18 to 30 in good health. This sequence joins TRBV27 and TRBJ1-5; D is possibly TRBD1 (6 bases). Sequenced input: blood. In DNA, the CDR3 is TGTGCCAGCAGTCAGGGGCCCGGGTTGACGCCCCAGCATTTT. Protein sequence: CASSQGPGLTPQHF.